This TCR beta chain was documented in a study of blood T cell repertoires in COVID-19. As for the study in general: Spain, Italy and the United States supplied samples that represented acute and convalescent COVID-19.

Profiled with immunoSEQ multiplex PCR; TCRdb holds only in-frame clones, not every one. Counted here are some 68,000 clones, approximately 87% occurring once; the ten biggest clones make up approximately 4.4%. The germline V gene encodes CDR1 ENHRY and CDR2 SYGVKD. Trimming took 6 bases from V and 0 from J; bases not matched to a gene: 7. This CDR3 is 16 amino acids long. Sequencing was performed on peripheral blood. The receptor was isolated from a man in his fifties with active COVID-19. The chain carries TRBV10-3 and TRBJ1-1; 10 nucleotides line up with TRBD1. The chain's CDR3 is CAIRPGTGDMNTEAFF. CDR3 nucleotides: TGTGCCATCAGACCCGGGACAGGGGATATGAACACTGAAGCTTTCTTT.